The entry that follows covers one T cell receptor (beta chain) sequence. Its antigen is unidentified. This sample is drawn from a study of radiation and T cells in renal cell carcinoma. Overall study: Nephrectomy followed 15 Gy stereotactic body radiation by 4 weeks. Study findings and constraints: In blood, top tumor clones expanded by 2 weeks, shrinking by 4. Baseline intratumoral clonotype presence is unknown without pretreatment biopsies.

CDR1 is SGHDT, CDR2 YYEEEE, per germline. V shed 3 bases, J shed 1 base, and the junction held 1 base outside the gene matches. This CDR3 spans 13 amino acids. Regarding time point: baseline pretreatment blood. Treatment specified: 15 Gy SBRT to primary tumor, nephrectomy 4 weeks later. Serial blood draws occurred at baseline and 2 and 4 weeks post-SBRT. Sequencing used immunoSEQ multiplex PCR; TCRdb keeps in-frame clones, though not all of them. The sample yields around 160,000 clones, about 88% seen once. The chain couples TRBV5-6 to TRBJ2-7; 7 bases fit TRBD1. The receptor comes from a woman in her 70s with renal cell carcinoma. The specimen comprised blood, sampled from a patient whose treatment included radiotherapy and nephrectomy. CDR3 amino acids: CASSWGQSYEQYF. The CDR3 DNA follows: TGTGCCAGCAGCTGGGGACAGTCCTACGAGCAGTACTTC.